The TCR beta chain under discussion was sequenced for a study of blood T cell repertoires in COVID-19. Whole-study context: PBMCs, B-cell-depleted T cells, or T cells provided the cDNA or gDNA that made up the material.

Authors' methods: Reference gene primer amplification in the assay estimated nucleated cell counts. The table came from immunoSEQ multiplex PCR; TCRdb's copy has only in-frame clones and leaves some out. D and trimming come from the DNA, and the V and J calls and clone size come from that table. Among 200,000 to 250,000 clones listed, 90% were seen once. Trimming left V 4 bases short and J 4 bases short, with 13 bases between. In germline, CDR1 is SGHTA, CDR2 FQGTGA. This CDR3 comprises 14 residues. All enrollees were roughly 18 to 100 years old and from approximately 24 US areas. The sequenced material came from PBMCs or T cells enriched from blood (not recorded which). J is TRBJ2-5 and V is TRBV7-3; D is perhaps TRBD1 (5 bases). The sequence came from a man younger than 40 who had been exposed to COVID-19. The CDR3 region is CASSSGPAPETQYF. The CDR3 DNA reads TGTGCCAGCAGCTCAGGGCCAGCACCAGAGACCCAGTACTTC.